The present entry profiles one T cell receptor (beta chain) with its context. There is no known antigen for this receptor. No qualities accompany the bases; no much larger clone lies one base away. The sample comes from a study of blood T cells in healthy people across ages (dated by TCRdb to 2013 to 2016). About the study as a whole: In model experiments, template switching captured about one uniquely barcoded TCR beta cDNA molecule for every two T cells. To avoid experimental bias, donors of different ages were distributed randomly across sequencing lanes. Four age groups were formed from the donors: young (average approximately 15 years), middle-aged (just under 40), aged (about 68) and long-lived (around 82). To track age-related changes in TCR beta repertoire diversity, the study relied on deep sequencing normalized with unique cDNA molecular identifiers. Two additional independent replicas of 1 million unique cDNA reads from the same blood draw were analyzed for two donors (one aged 18 to 30 and one aged 80 or older). Paper-wide results and their limitations: Observed TCR beta diversity per million T cells fell roughly linearly with age, and a significant reduction was already apparent by age around 39. Because the CMV infection status of the donors was unknown, age-related changes in expanded clonotypes may potentially have been confounded. Observed TCR beta diversity correlated strongly with the percentage of naive T cells measured by flow cytometry. Estimates of total diversity from one million sequenced T cells were regarded as lower bounds and underestimates. Compared with the aged group, more naive CD4+ T cells, fewer expanded clones and increased TCR diversity were shown by the long-lived group, suggesting age selection. Because profiling used bulk unsorted PBMCs, naive and antigen-experienced compartments could not be compared conclusively.

Deletion took 3 bases off V and 7 bases off J, with a span of 3 bases between the germline ends. The CDR1 and CDR2 encoded by the germline V gene (reference sequence) are SEHNR and FQNEAQ. The CDR3 numbers 10 residues from cysteine through phenylalanine. Just the 30-base CDR3 DNA is kept, in frame starting at base 1. Libraries were built with 5' RACE. The sequencer was an Illumina HiSeq 2500. A second PCR of roughly 7 to 11 cycles was performed with a sample-barcoded 5' primer and a J-beta primer mix. Each TCR beta cDNA molecule received a unique molecular identifier from a template-switch 5' adaptor carrying 12 random nucleotides. Each sample yielded at least 3 million CDR3-containing paired-end reads. First-strand cDNA was synthesized from all RNA with the Mint cDNA synthesis kit, primed by a TRBC-specific oligonucleotide. All cDNA was treated with uracil-DNA glycosylase and then went through a first 18-cycle PCR with the universal primers M1SS and BC2_uni_R. Per the original workflow: Each sample was normalized by randomly selecting 1 million high-quality reads, each carrying a distinct molecular identifier. Instead of being binned into consensus sequences, reads that shared molecular identifiers were thrown out. CDR3 identification, clonotype clustering and error correction used MiTCR with a Q25 quality threshold and the strictest error-elimination algorithm. Lower-bound total TCR beta diversity was estimated with a nonparametric unseen species model using Euler transformation. The public sequencing data were trimmed at Q25 with fastp and processed into clonotypes with MiXCR by TCRdb, which kept only in-frame beta chains. Rows merge per CDR3 protein into single entries with the most common DNA and genes. TCRdb, rather than the study authors, made the V and J calls. Present in this sample are around 1,000,000 distinct CDR3 sequences, 30% to 40% of which were seen just once. Of the sample, under 15% falls within the top ten clones.

Systemically healthy Caucasian individuals from Russia, 35 to 40 in total and aged roughly 6 to 100 years, were included as donors. Approximately 11 milliliters of peripheral blood were drawn from each donor into EDTA-treated Vacutainer tubes. Ficoll-Paque density-gradient centrifugation was used to isolate PBMCs, with at least 6.5 million per sample. Trizol reagent was used to extract total RNA from PBMCs, with at least 5.5 micrograms per sample. For every donor, an aliquot of PBMCs went through flow cytometry to measure the percentages of naive CD45RAhigh/CD27high T cells. Sequenced sample: blood. The sequence was obtained from a man aged 18 to 30 in good health. The chain joins TRBV7-9 to TRBJ1-2; no D gene can be assigned with confidence. The CDR3 region has the sequence CASSFSGYTF. In nucleotide form, the sequence is TGTGCCAGCAGCTTTAGTGGCTACACCTTC.